The 8 T cell receptor beta chains below were found in one sample sequenced in a study of cytomegalovirus exposure and HLA in healthy donors. PCR used 60 Vbeta primers and 13 Jbeta primers. Only in-frame clones appear in the TCRdb table, and some are missing; sequencing was by immunoSEQ multiplex PCR. This sample's table reports under 150,000 clones. The source material was PBMCs. The origin of the receptors is a woman in her sixties or seventies in good health and CMV-seronegative.

J is TRBJ1-4 and V is TRBV5-4; 7 nucleotides line up with TRBD1. Germline V gives CDR1 SGHNT, CDR2 YYREEE (reference sequence). V shed 2 bases, J shed 7 bases, and the junction held 2 bases outside the gene matches. The CDR3 has 13 amino acids. CDR3 amino acids: CASSFDRVEKLFF. CDR3 bases: TGTGCCAGCAGCTTCGACAGGGTTGAAAAACTGTTTTTT.

The V and J genes are TRBV9 and TRBJ2-5; TRBD2 agrees at 8 bases. Germline V gives CDR1 SGDLS, CDR2 YYNGEE. J lost 2 bases, V lost 2 bases, and 5 bases had no gene match. The CDR3 has 15 residues. The CDR3 here is CASSVTGTRQETQYF. In nucleotides, the CDR3 is TGTGCCAGCAGCGTGACCGGGACTAGGCAAGAGACCCAGTACTTC.

This chain uses TRBV5-1 with TRBJ2-3; TRBD2 aligns across 15 bases. V shed 4 bases and J 10 bases; nucleotides not matched to a gene: 16. Germline V gives CDR1 SGHRS, CDR2 YFSETQ. The CDR3 is 18 residues long. Written as DNA, the CDR3 is TGCGCCAGCAGCCCCCGGACTAGCGGGGGGGTCCGGGCATTTTCGCAGTATTTT. Amino acid sequence: CASSPRTSGGVRAFSQYF.

The chain carries TRBV5-6 and TRBJ2-3; D may be TRBD2 (6 bases). This CDR3 spans 18 amino acids. V lost 4 bases and J 0 bases, leaving 21 bases between the germline ends. Germline values: CDR1 SGHDT, CDR2 YYEEEE. As DNA, the CDR3 is TGTGCCAGCAGCAGCTTTGGGGGGATTGGACTTAGCACAGATACGCAGTATTTT. Encoded protein: CASSSFGGIGLSTDTQYF. Variable domain in full (rest from reference TRBV5-6 and TRBJ2-3): DAGVTQSPTHLIKTRGQQVTLRCSPKSGHDTVSWYQQALGQGPQFIFQYYEEEERQRGNFPDRFSGHQFPNYSSELNVNALLLGDSALYLCASSSFGGIGLSTDTQYFGPGTRLTVL.

The gene calls are TRBV4-1 and TRBJ2-3; the match to TRBD2 covers 7 bases. Germline V gene data show CDR1 as MGHRA and CDR2 as YSYEKL. The CDR3 extends over 15 amino acids. J was trimmed by 2 bases and V by 7 bases; bases with no gene match: 9. CDR3 sequence (DNA): TGCGCCAGCAATCAAGGGACTACTAACACAGATACGCAGTATTTT. Amino acid sequence: CASNQGTTNTDTQYF.

This rearrangement joins TRBV9 to TRBJ1-1; perhaps TRBD1 as D (5 bases). With 0 bases removed from V and 5 bases from J, the gap between germline ends came to 11 bases. The CDR3 is made up of 14 amino acids. The germline V gene encodes CDR1 SGDLS and CDR2 YYNGEE. As DNA, the CDR3 is TGTGCCAGCAGCGTAGCAAAGGGGAATACTGAAGCTTTCTTT. It yields the protein CASSVAKGNTEAFF.

V usage is TRBV10-1 and J usage is TRBJ2-1, with D possibly TRBD1 on 6 matching bases. Trimming cost V 0 bases and J 4 bases, with 19 bases left between them. The CDR3 covers 18 residues. The germline CDR1 and CDR2 sequences are WNHNN and SYGVQD (reference sequence). CDR3 sequence reads: CASSESGMGVQGYNEQFF. Written as DNA, the CDR3 is TGCGCCAGCAGTGAGTCGGGGATGGGCGTACAGGGATACAATGAGCAGTTCTTC.

The chain couples TRBV27 to TRBJ1-1; the D gene is possibly TRBD1 (6 bases). The length of the CDR3 is 14 residues. Trimming pared 5 bases from V and 5 bases from J, leaving 15 bases between. Germline V gene data show CDR1 as MNHEY and CDR2 as SMNVEV (reference sequence). The CDR3 nucleotides are TGTGCCAGCAGTCCAGGACAGATAAGGACTGAAGCTTTCTTT. Translating gives CASSPGQIRTEAFF.